The rows below give T cell receptor beta chains drawn from one sample of a study of blood T cell repertoires in COVID-19. Sequencing used immunoSEQ multiplex PCR; TCRdb keeps in-frame clones, though not all of them. The table shows 50,000 to 70,000 clones, with just under 90% occurring only once. Sequenced: peripheral blood. Every receptor here comes from a human donor with active COVID-19. The donor label of this sample is uncertain. The CDR3 runs from the conserved cysteine through the conserved F or W. Fields, in order: clone size, D gene, J gene, V gene, CDR3 protein, CDR3 DNA. The D gene is left open where the match is weak. The listing skips clone size in some rows; elsewhere it reads once, few, many or a size class.

size: once; D: .; J: TRBJ2-7; V: TRBV28; CDR3: CASIQPPSYEQYF; DNA: TGTGCCAGCATACAGCCTCCCTCCTACGAGCAGTACTTC
size: .; D: TRBD1; J: TRBJ2-5; V: TRBV5-6; CDR3: CASSSLGQGLETQYF; DNA: TGTGCCAGCAGCTCCTTGGGACAGGGACTCGAGACCCAGTACTTC
size: .; D: .; J: TRBJ2-7; V: TRBV28; CDR3: CASSPLHGDSYEQYF; DNA: TGTGCCAGCAGTCCTCTCCACGGAGATTCCTACGAGCAGTACTTC
size: once; D: TRBD1; J: TRBJ2-7; V: TRBV9; CDR3: CASSVGTTGGDEQYF; DNA: TGTGCCAGCAGCGTGGGAACGACAGGGGGAGACGAGCAGTACTTC
size: .; D: TRBD2; J: TRBJ2-3; V: TRBV5-4; CDR3: CASSENPWRTSGRAGDTQYF; DNA: TGTGCCAGCAGCGAAAACCCTTGGCGGACTAGCGGGAGGGCCGGAGATACGCAGTATTTT
size: .; D: .; J: TRBJ1-5; V: TRBV4-1; CDR3: CASSQAGQSNQPQHF; DNA: TGCGCCAGCAGCCAGGCTGGACAGAGCAATCAGCCCCAGCATTTT
size: .; D: .; J: TRBJ2-1; V: TRBV4-3; CDR3: CASSQDGPQAASYNEQFF; DNA: TGCGCCAGCAGCCAAGATGGGCCCCAAGCGGCATCCTACAATGAGCAGTTCTTC
size: .; D: .; J: TRBJ2-1; V: TRBV5-1; CDR3: CASSLGQSGINEQFF; DNA: TGCGCCAGCAGCTTGGGACAGTCAGGCATCAATGAGCAGTTCTTC
size: .; D: .; J: TRBJ2-6; V: TRBV10-3; CDR3: CAIGGGSGANVLTF; DNA: TGTGCCATCGGTGGAGGCTCTGGGGCCAACGTCCTGACTTTC
size: .; D: TRBD1; J: TRBJ2-7; V: TRBV25-1; CDR3: CALEGQESYEQYF; DNA: TGTGCACTGGAAGGACAGGAATCCTACGAGCAGTACTTC
size: .; D: TRBD1; J: TRBJ2-1; V: TRBV6-2/TRBV6-3; CDR3: CASSPGTGEVNEQFF; DNA: TGTGCCAGCAGTCCAGGGACAGGAGAAGTGAATGAGCAGTTCTTC
size: .; D: TRBD2; J: TRBJ2-5; V: TRBV29-1; CDR3: CSVVGTSGQETQYF; DNA: TGCAGCGTTGTTGGGACTAGCGGACAAGAGACCCAGTACTTC
size: .; D: .; J: TRBJ2-5; V: TRBV5-1; CDR3: CASSSPGEETQYF; DNA: TGCGCCAGCAGCTCCCCCGGGGAAGAGACCCAGTACTTC
size: .; D: TRBD2; J: TRBJ2-1; V: TRBV19; CDR3: CASSMDLAGINEQFF; DNA: TGTGCCAGTAGTATGGATCTAGCGGGGATCAATGAGCAGTTCTTC
size: once; D: .; J: TRBJ1-1; V: TRBV13; CDR3: CASSFPGKGTEAFF; DNA: TGTGCCAGCAGCTTCCCGGGAAAAGGGACTGAAGCTTTCTTT
size: .; D: .; J: TRBJ2-2; V: TRBV6-1; CDR3: CASSQGTFANTGELFF; DNA: TGTGCCAGCAGTCAAGGGACTTTCGCGAACACCGGGGAGCTGTTTTTT
size: .; D: .; J: TRBJ1-1; V: TRBV30; CDR3: CAWSFGGEAFF; DNA: TGTGCCTGGAGTTTCGGGGGTGAAGCTTTCTTT
size: .; D: .; J: TRBJ1-1; V: TRBV11-2; CDR3: CASSFLVSRVTEAFF; DNA: TGTGCCAGCAGCTTCCTGGTATCCAGGGTCACTGAAGCTTTCTTT
size: .; D: TRBD1; J: TRBJ2-1; V: TRBV19; CDR3: CASSIFFWGQGASGEYNEQFF; DNA: TGTGCCAGTAGTATCTTTTTCTGGGGACAGGGGGCTAGCGGGGAGTACAATGAGCAGTTCTTC
size: .; D: .; J: TRBJ1-5; V: TRBV4-1; CDR3: CASSQVPTEKPQHF; DNA: TGCGCCAGCAGCCAAGTCCCAACGGAGAAGCCCCAGCATTTT
size: .; D: TRBD1; J: TRBJ1-2; V: TRBV6-5; CDR3: CASSYGTGDADYGYTF; DNA: TGTGCCAGCAGTTACGGGACAGGGGATGCAGACTATGGCTACACCTTC
size: once; D: .; J: TRBJ2-1; V: TRBV5-1; CDR3: CASSLLGGEQFF; DNA: TGCGCCAGCAGCTTGCTAGGGGGTGAGCAGTTCTTC
size: .; D: .; J: TRBJ1-3; V: TRBV4-2; CDR3: CASSQGGPGDTIYF; DNA: TGTGCCAGCAGCCAAGGGGGCCCGGGAGACACCATATATTTT
size: once; D: TRBD1; J: TRBJ1-2; V: TRBV24-1; CDR3: CATSDSGGRFSGYTF; DNA: TGTGCCACCAGTGATTCAGGGGGCCGGTTTTCTGGCTACACCTTC
size: .; D: TRBD1; J: TRBJ2-7; V: TRBV7-8; CDR3: CASSLRQGAYEQYF; DNA: TGTGCCAGCAGCTTACGGCAGGGGGCCTACGAGCAGTACTTC
size: .; D: .; J: TRBJ1-2; V: TRBV12-5; CDR3: CASGLVPAGESGYTF; DNA: TGTGCTAGTGGTTTGGTACCGGCAGGGGAGAGTGGCTACACCTTC
size: .; D: .; J: TRBJ2-3; V: TRBV13; CDR3: CASSSHEDTQYF; DNA: TGTGCCAGCAGTTCCCACGAGGATACGCAGTATTTT
size: .; D: TRBD1; J: TRBJ2-2; V: TRBV6-2/TRBV6-3; CDR3: CASSYPRQGAITGELFF; DNA: TGTGCCAGCAGTTACCCCAGGCAGGGGGCGATCACCGGGGAGCTGTTTTTT
size: .; D: .; J: TRBJ1-1; V: TRBV7-2; CDR3: CASSFRTAPEAFF; DNA: TGTGCCAGCAGCTTCCGCACAGCTCCGGAAGCTTTCTTT
size: .; D: .; J: TRBJ2-7; V: TRBV21-1; CDR3: CASSKALFGQTSGEQYF; DNA: TGTGCCAGCAGCAAAGCGCTTTTTGGACAGACGTCGGGCGAGCAGTACTTC
size: .; D: .; J: TRBJ2-1; V: TRBV29-1; CDR3: CSVEGQGTYNEQFF; DNA: TGCAGCGTTGAGGGTCAGGGGACCTACAATGAGCAGTTCTTC
size: .; D: .; J: TRBJ2-6; V: TRBV27; CDR3: CASSFTGSGANVLTF; DNA: TGTGCCAGCAGTTTCACAGGGTCTGGGGCCAACGTCCTGACTTTC
size: .; D: .; J: TRBJ2-5; V: TRBV24-1; CDR3: CATSPAAGGGETQYF; DNA: TGTGCCACCAGTCCAGCAGCCGGAGGAGGAGAGACCCAGTACTTC
size: .; D: .; J: TRBJ2-1; V: TRBV25-1; CDR3: CASRDSSYNEQFF; DNA: TGTGCCAGCAGGGACAGCTCCTACAATGAGCAGTTCTTC
size: .; D: .; J: TRBJ2-3; V: TRBV19; CDR3: CASSISGSTDTQYF; DNA: TGTGCCAGTAGTATCAGCGGTAGCACAGATACGCAGTATTTT
size: .; D: .; J: TRBJ1-6; V: TRBV3-1/TRBV3-2; CDR3: CASSQDEQVRNSPLHF; DNA: TGTGCCAGCAGCCAAGACGAACAGGTTAGGAATTCACCCCTCCACTTT
size: .; D: .; J: TRBJ2-2; V: TRBV19; CDR3: CALLGENTGELFF; DNA: TGTGCCCTCTTGGGAGAGAACACCGGGGAGCTGTTTTTT
size: .; D: .; J: TRBJ1-5; V: TRBV27; CDR3: CASALQGSNQPQHF; DNA: TGTGCCAGCGCCCTGCAGGGGAGCAATCAGCCCCAGCATTTT
size: .; D: TRBD1; J: TRBJ2-2; V: TRBV28; CDR3: CASSFGTAPTGELFF; DNA: TGTGCCAGCAGTTTCGGGACAGCACCCACCGGGGAGCTGTTTTTT
size: .; D: TRBD2; J: TRBJ2-3; V: TRBV7-2; CDR3: CASSFQASGRGVDTQYF; DNA: TGTGCCAGCAGCTTTCAGGCTAGCGGGAGGGGGGTAGATACGCAGTATTTT
size: .; D: .; J: TRBJ2-3; V: TRBV7-2; CDR3: CASSDRQTDTQYF; DNA: TGTGCCAGCAGCGACCGACAGACAGATACGCAGTATTTT
size: once; D: TRBD1; J: TRBJ1-4; V: TRBV7-2; CDR3: CASSTTGVGEKLFF; DNA: TGTGCCAGCAGCACAACAGGGGTCGGGGAAAAACTGTTTTTT
size: once; D: TRBD1; J: TRBJ2-7; V: TRBV9; CDR3: CASSVGDSYEQYF; DNA: TGTGCCAGCAGCGTGGGGGACAGCTACGAGCAGTACTTC
size: .; D: .; J: TRBJ1-6; V: TRBV5-5; CDR3: CASSLEGQLRPLHF; DNA: TGTGCCAGCAGCTTGGAGGGACAACTAAGGCCCCTCCACTTT
size: .; D: TRBD1; J: TRBJ2-7; V: TRBV28; CDR3: CASRTLRDRESSGAYYEQYF; DNA: TGTGCCAGCAGGACCCTAAGGGACAGGGAATCGAGCGGGGCCTACTACGAGCAGTACTTC
size: .; D: .; J: TRBJ1-5; V: TRBV9; CDR3: CASSLSGSDNQPQHF; DNA: TGTGCCAGCAGCTTGTCAGGGTCGGATAATCAGCCCCAGCATTTT
size: .; D: TRBD2; J: TRBJ2-3; V: TRBV20-1; CDR3: CSASRREADTQYF; DNA: TGCAGTGCTAGTCGGCGGGAGGCAGATACGCAGTATTTT
size: once; D: .; J: TRBJ2-7; V: TRBV2; CDR3: CASSILQSTYEQYF; DNA: TGTGCCAGCAGTATCCTACAGAGCACCTACGAGCAGTACTTC
size: .; D: TRBD2; J: TRBJ2-1; V: TRBV7-6; CDR3: CASTTGTSGRGEQFF; DNA: TGTGCCAGCACCACCGGGACTAGCGGGAGAGGTGAGCAGTTCTTC
size: .; D: .; J: TRBJ2-7; V: TRBV12-3/TRBV12-4; CDR3: CASSLPGPEQYF; DNA: TGTGCCAGCAGTTTACCAGGCCCCGAGCAGTACTTC
size: .; D: TRBD1; J: TRBJ2-5; V: TRBV11-3; CDR3: CASSFRTGKGETQYF; DNA: TGTGCCAGCAGCTTCCGGACAGGGAAGGGAGAGACCCAGTACTTC
size: .; D: .; J: TRBJ1-6; V: TRBV19; CDR3: CASMAGGGLSGSPLHF; DNA: TGTGCCAGTATGGCCGGGGGAGGTCTCTCTGGGTCACCCCTCCACTTT
size: .; D: .; J: TRBJ2-3; V: TRBV6-1; CDR3: CASSEYGGTDTQYF; DNA: TGTGCCAGCAGTGAATACGGGGGCACAGATACGCAGTATTTT
size: .; D: .; J: TRBJ1-6; V: TRBV3-1/TRBV3-2; CDR3: CASSPDGGTLHF; DNA: TGTGCCAGCAGCCCGGATGGAGGTACCCTCCACTTT
size: .; D: TRBD2; J: TRBJ2-7; V: TRBV9; CDR3: CASSVEAGVRNEQYF; DNA: TGTGCCAGCAGCGTAGAGGCGGGAGTAAGGAACGAGCAGTACTTC
size: .; D: .; J: TRBJ2-3; V: TRBV7-7; CDR3: CASSLGPPSTDTQYF; DNA: TGTGCTAGCAGCTTAGGGCCTCCTAGCACAGATACGCAGTATTTT
size: .; D: TRBD1; J: TRBJ1-4; V: TRBV19; CDR3: CASRKTGTAGEKLFF; DNA: TGTGCCAGTAGGAAGACAGGGACGGCAGGTGAAAAACTGTTTTTT
size: .; D: .; J: TRBJ1-5; V: TRBV21-1; CDR3: CASSTPRDSPYSNQPQHF; DNA: TGTGCCAGCAGCACCCCTCGGGACAGCCCTTATTCCAATCAGCCCCAGCATTTT
size: once; D: TRBD1; J: TRBJ2-2; V: TRBV6-5; CDR3: CASSWTGGTGELFF; DNA: TGTGCCAGCAGTTGGACAGGTGGGACCGGGGAGCTGTTTTTT
size: .; D: .; J: TRBJ1-2; V: TRBV11-2; CDR3: CASSKAGGNNYGYTF; DNA: TGTGCCAGCAGTAAAGCGGGGGGTAATAACTATGGCTACACCTTC